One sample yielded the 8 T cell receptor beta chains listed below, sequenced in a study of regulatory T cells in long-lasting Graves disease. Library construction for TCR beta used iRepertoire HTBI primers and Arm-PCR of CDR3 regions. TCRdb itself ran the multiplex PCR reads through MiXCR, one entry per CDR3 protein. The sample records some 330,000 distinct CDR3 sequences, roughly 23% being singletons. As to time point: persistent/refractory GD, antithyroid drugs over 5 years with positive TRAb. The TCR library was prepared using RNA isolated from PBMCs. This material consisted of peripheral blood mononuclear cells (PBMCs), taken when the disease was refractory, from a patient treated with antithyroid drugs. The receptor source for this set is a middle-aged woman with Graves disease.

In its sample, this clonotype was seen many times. In nucleotides, the CDR3 is TGCAGCGTTGAATCAGGACTATATCGGGAAAAACTGTTTTTT. It specifies CSVESGLYREKLFF. The chain recombines TRBV29-1 with TRBJ1-4; D is unresolved. V lost 2 bases and J lost 8, with 15 bases in between. From germline, CDR1 is SQVTM and CDR2 ANQGSEA. The CDR3 is 14 residues long.

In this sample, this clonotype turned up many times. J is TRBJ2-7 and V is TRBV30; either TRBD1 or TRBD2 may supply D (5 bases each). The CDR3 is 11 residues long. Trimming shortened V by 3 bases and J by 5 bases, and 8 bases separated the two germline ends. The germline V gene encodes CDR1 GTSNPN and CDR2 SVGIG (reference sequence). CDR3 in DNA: TGTGCCTGGAGAGAGGGGAACGAGCAGTACTTC. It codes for CAWREGNEQYF.

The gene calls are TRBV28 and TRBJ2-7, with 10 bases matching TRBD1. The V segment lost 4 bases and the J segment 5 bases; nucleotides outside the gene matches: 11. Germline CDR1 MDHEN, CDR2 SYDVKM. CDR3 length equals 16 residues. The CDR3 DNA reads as TGTGCCAGCAGTTCTCCGGGACAGGGGTCGAAGCACGAGCAGTACTTC. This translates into CASSSPGQGSKHEQYF. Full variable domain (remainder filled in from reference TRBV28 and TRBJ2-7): DVKVTQSSRYLVKRTGEKVFLECVQDMDHENMFWYRQDPGLGLRLIYFSYDVKMKEKGDIPEGYSVSREKKERFSLILESASTNQTSMYLCASSSPGQGSKHEQYFGPGTRLTVT.

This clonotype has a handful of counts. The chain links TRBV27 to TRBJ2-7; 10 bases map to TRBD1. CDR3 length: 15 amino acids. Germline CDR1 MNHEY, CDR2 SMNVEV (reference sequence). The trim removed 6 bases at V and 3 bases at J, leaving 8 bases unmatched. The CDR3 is CASRSPGTGDYEQYF. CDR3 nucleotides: TGTGCCAGCAGGTCCCCCGGGACAGGGGACTACGAGCAGTACTTC.

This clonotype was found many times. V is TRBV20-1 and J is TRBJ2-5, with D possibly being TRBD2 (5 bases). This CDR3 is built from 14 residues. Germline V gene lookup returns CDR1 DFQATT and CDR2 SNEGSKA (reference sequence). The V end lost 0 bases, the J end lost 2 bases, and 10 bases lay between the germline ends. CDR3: CSARDGAVQETQYF. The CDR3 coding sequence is TGCAGTGCTAGAGATGGAGCGGTACAAGAGACCCAGTACTTC.

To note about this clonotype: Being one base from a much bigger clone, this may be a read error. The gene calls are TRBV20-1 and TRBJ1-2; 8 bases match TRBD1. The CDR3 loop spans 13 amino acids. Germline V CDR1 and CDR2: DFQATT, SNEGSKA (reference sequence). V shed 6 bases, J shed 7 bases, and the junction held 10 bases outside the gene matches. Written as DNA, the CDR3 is TGCAGTGCCATGACAGGGGTACGGGGTGGCTACACCTTC. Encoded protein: CSAMTGVRGGYTF.

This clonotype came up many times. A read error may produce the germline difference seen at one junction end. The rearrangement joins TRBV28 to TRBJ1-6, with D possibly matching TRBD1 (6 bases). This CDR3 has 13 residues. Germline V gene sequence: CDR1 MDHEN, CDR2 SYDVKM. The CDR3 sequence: CASSPRGNSPLHF. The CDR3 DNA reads TGTGCCAGCAGTCCCAGGGGCAATTCCCCCCTCCACTTT.

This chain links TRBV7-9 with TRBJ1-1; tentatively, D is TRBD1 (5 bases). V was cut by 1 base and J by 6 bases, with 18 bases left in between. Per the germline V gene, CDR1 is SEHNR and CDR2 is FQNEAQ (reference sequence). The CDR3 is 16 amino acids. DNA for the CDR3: TGTGCCAGCAGCTTAGTTCTCCAGGGCCCCAACCCTGAAGCTTTCTTT. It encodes CASSLVLQGPNPEAFF.